The source of this T cell receptor beta chain is a study of blood T cell repertoires in COVID-19 (dated by TCRdb to 2018 to 2020). Background on the whole study: The collaborator samples originated in the United States, Italy and Spain and spanned the acute and convalescent phases of COVID-19. The repertoires were released in a freely available public database meant as a resource for research on the immune response to SARS-CoV-2. The samples were drawn from two sources: the first 160 participants of the ongoing ImmuneRACE study, and fewer than 1,500 subjects contributed by 6 global collaborators. The prospective study material was composed of cDNA or gDNA derived from T cells, B-cell-depleted T cells, or PBMCs. HLA class I and class II types, where available, came from metadata supplied by the sample provider rather than from assay-based typing. The sample metadata nearly always contained a de-identified subject ID, COVID-19 status, age in years and sex. Deeply sampled blood TCRbeta repertoires from subjects exposed to, actively infected with, or recovered from COVID-19 were included in the dataset. What the research found in general, with its limitations: The amount of clinical and demographic metadata varied by source and participant and was provided uncurated.

The collaborating institutions used their own protocols to collect whole blood in K2EDTA tubes. For TCRbeta analysis, collaborators shipped samples as frozen whole blood, isolated PBMCs, or DNA extracted from either of those sample types. TCRbeta CDR3 regions were amplified from genomic DNA by means of the immunoSEQ Assay, a bias-controlled multiplex PCR. Processing in the source paper ran as follows. Within the assay, amplification of reference gene primers was used to estimate how many nucleated cells each sample contained. To quantify the absolute abundance of each unique TCRbeta CDR3 rearrangement, sequence reads were collapsed and filtered. Productive Simpson clonality was computed per sample as the square root of Simpson's diversity index over productive rearrangements. TCRdb took over this immuneACCESS table, retaining in-frame rearrangements with V and J assigned. Such tables are incomplete; in checked studies, under half of the missing clones stem from an unresolved V gene, and the remainder is unexplained. From that table come the V and J calls and clone size; the DNA was used to work out D and trimming. Within this sample are about 270,000 clones, with around 86% of them counted one time only. Of the sample, about 3.2% is held by the ten largest clones.

In the germline V gene, CDR1 corresponds to SNHLY and CDR2 to FYNNEI. From cysteine to phenylalanine, the CDR3 is 10 amino acids long. The CDR3 DNA has 30 bases and is translated from base 1. V sheds 7 bases and J sheds 11 bases, leaving 11 bases between their ends. The sample holds one count of this clone. There is no known antigen for this receptor. Base qualities are not provided; no much larger clone lies one nucleotide away. The sequenced material came from peripheral blood. This sequence was found in a woman aged 60-75 years with active or convalescent COVID-19. The chain was built from TRBV2 and TRBJ1-1, with the D gene not confidently named. The nucleotide sequence reads as follows: TGTGCCAGCACTGCCAGGTTGGCTTTCTTT. Its translation reads: CASTARLAFF.